The 25 T cell receptor beta chains below come from one sample, sequenced in a study of cytomegalovirus exposure and HLA in healthy donors. It was with 60 Vbeta and 13 Jbeta primers that the PCR ran. Sequencing was performed with immunoSEQ multiplex PCR; in TCRdb, only in-frame clones are kept and a portion is missing. Recorded here are some 41,000 clones; the top ten clones represent 3% to 4%. Specimen: PBMCs. The receptors stem from a male donor in good health and CMV-seronegative.

V and J are TRBV7-9 and TRBJ1-4; D gene unclear. The CDR3 contains 16 residues. The V end was cut by 4 bases, the J end by 0 bases, with 12 bases between. Germline CDR1 SEHNR, CDR2 FQNEAQ (reference sequence). CDR3 protein: CASSSSWGATNEKLFF. The CDR3 DNA reads as TGTGCCAGCAGCTCATCTTGGGGAGCAACTAATGAAAAACTGTTTTTT.

This chain joins TRBV5-8 and TRBJ2-2; D possibly corresponds to TRBD1 (6 bases). The germline gives CDR1 SGHTS, CDR2 YDEGEE. The CDR3 is made up of 13 amino acids. Trimming shortened V by 2 bases and J by 5 bases, and 7 bases separated the two germline ends. CDR3 in amino acids: CASSFRGTGELFF. CDR3 DNA sequence: TGTGCCAGCAGCTTCAGGGGAACCGGGGAGCTGTTTTTT.

The chain carries TRBV11-2 and TRBJ2-3; perhaps TRBD2 as D (6 bases). This CDR3 has 17 residues. Germline CDR1 is SGHAT and CDR2 is FQNNGV. V lost 3 bases and J lost 8, with 24 bases in between. Here the CDR3 reads CASSFLASSSADGTQYF. In nucleotides, the CDR3 is TGTGCCAGCAGCTTCCTAGCCTCCTCTAGCGCCGACGGTACGCAGTATTTT.

This chain joins TRBV13 and TRBJ1-4, with TRBD1 identical over 7 bases. Trimming cost V 5 bases and J 7 bases; bases outside gene matches: 10. There are 15 residues in the CDR3. Germline CDR1 and CDR2: PRHDT and FYEKMQ (reference sequence). CDR3 nucleotides: TGTGCCAGCAGCCCTGGGGCACAGGGGACTGAAAAACTGTTTTTT. Amino acids: CASSPGAQGTEKLFF.

The rearrangement joins TRBV5-4 to TRBJ1-2, with a tentative D call TRBD1 (5 bases). In germline, CDR1 is SGHNT, CDR2 YYREEE (reference sequence). The CDR3 runs to 14 residues. The V gene lost 3 bases and the J gene lost 4 bases, with 13 bases spanning the gap. The CDR3 reads CASSSGGGTYGYTF. CDR3 bases: TGTGCCAGCAGCTCGGGGGGGGGTACCTATGGCTACACCTTC.

This sequence joins TRBV6-6 and TRBJ2-1, with 8 bases fitting TRBD2. The CDR3 is 16 amino acids. CDR1 is MNHNY, CDR2 SVGAGI, per germline (reference sequence). V shed 6 bases and J 0 bases; nucleotides not matched to a gene: 7. This CDR3 is CASRRLAGRSYNEQFF. CDR3 sequence (DNA): TGTGCCAGCAGGCGCCTAGCGGGCCGCTCCTACAATGAGCAGTTCTTC.

CDR3: CASSPRGSGATDTQYF. CDR3 in DNA: TGTGCCAGCAGCCCCCGGGGTAGCGGGGCCACAGATACGCAGTATTTT. The chain carries TRBV7-3 and TRBJ2-3, with TRBD2 identical over 8 bases. The CDR3 spans 16 residues. The germline CDR1 and CDR2 sequences are SGHTA and FQGTGA. After removal of 5 bases from V and 2 bases from J, the junction contained 9 bases not matched to a gene.

The chain links TRBV5-4 to TRBJ2-5, with D possibly being TRBD2 (6 bases). V shed 4 bases and J shed 2 bases, with 9 bases lying between them. Germline CDR1 SGHNT, CDR2 YYREEE (reference sequence). This CDR3 region has 13 residues. The CDR3 is CASSRGSQETQYF. CDR3 DNA: TGTGCCAGCAGCCGGGGGTCTCAAGAGACCCAGTACTTC.

CDR3 loop: CASSLRVEKLFF. In DNA, the CDR3 is TGTGCCAGCAGTTTACGGGTTGAAAAACTGTTTTTT. This rearrangement joins TRBV28 to TRBJ1-4; D remains ambiguous. The CDR3 length is 12 residues. Trimming pared 2 bases from V and 7 bases from J, leaving 5 bases between. Germline V gives CDR1 MDHEN, CDR2 SYDVKM. Supplemented by reference TRBV28 and TRBJ1-4, the full variable domain reads DVKVTQSSRYLVKRTGEKVFLECVQDMDHENMFWYRQDPGLGLRLIYFSYDVKMKEKGDIPEGYSVSREKKERFSLILESASTNQTSMYLCASSLRVEKLFFGSGTQLSVL.

V and J are TRBV6-5 and TRBJ1-1; D possibly corresponds to TRBD1 (5 bases). This CDR3 region has 13 residues. Trimming stripped 6 bases from V and 6 bases from J, with 14 bases between. The germline V gene has CDR1 MNHEY and CDR2 SVGAGI. The CDR3 spells CASRGAEYAEAFF. CDR3 sequence (DNA): TGTGCCAGCAGAGGGGCGGAGTATGCTGAAGCTTTCTTT.

The J gene is TRBJ2-5, the V gene TRBV2; D ambiguous. Trimming cost V 1 base and J 3 bases, with 6 bases left between them. This CDR3 contains 13 residues. Looked up from germline, CDR1 is SNHLY and CDR2 is FYNNEI. In DNA form, the CDR3 reads TGTGCCAGCAGTGAAGGGCAGAAAGAGACCCAGTACTTC. Its translation: CASSEGQKETQYF.

The chain joins TRBV27 to TRBJ1-5; no clear D gene. In germline, CDR1 is MNHEY, CDR2 SMNVEV (reference sequence). This CDR3 has 14 amino acids. Trimming took off 3 bases at V and 4 bases at J, with 10 bases between the two ends. CDR3 bases: TGTGCCAGCAGTTTGGAGGGTTGGAATCAGCCCCAGCATTTT. It codes for CASSLEGWNQPQHF.

The chain recombines TRBV7-9 with TRBJ1-2; 7 nucleotides line up with TRBD1. The CDR3 runs 14 residues. From germline, CDR1 is SEHNR and CDR2 FQNEAQ (reference sequence). Trimming at V came to 5 bases and at J to 8 bases, leaving 11 bases not matched to a gene. The CDR3 reads CASSPRQGQGGYTF. In DNA form, the CDR3 reads TGTGCCAGCAGCCCCCGACAGGGCCAGGGAGGCTACACCTTC.

The chain is built from TRBV30 and TRBJ1-4, with 7 bases fitting TRBD1. With 4 bases clipped from V and 4 bases from J, the junction kept 9 bases outside the gene matches. Per the germline V gene, CDR1 is GTSNPN and CDR2 is SVGIG (reference sequence). The CDR3 runs 15 residues. The CDR3 region is CAWTPKGAYNEKLFF. The CDR3, as DNA: TGTGCCTGGACACCAAAGGGGGCCTATAATGAAAAACTGTTTTTT.

The CDR3 DNA reads TGTGCCACCAGCAGAGAAGGCGGGACGCCTAGAGATACGCAGTATTTT. Translating it yields CATSREGGTPRDTQYF. The rearrangement links TRBV15 to TRBJ2-3; D is perhaps TRBD2 (6 bases). Trimming cost V 0 bases and J 5 bases, with 15 bases left between them. Per the germline V gene, CDR1 is LNHNV and CDR2 is YYDKDF (reference sequence). The CDR3 sequence is 16 residues long.

The chain carries TRBV6-5 and TRBJ1-5, with 10 bases aligning to TRBD1. The CDR3 has 16 amino acids. V dropped 4 bases and J dropped 2; count of bases not matched to a gene: 5. Per the germline V gene, CDR1 is MNHEY and CDR2 is SVGAGI. The chain's CDR3 is CASSSAGTGGNQPQHF. The CDR3 DNA reads as TGTGCCAGCAGTTCCGCCGGGACAGGGGGCAATCAGCCCCAGCATTTT.

This sequence joins TRBV2 and TRBJ1-6; unclear D gene. The ends were cut back, 8 bases at V and 9 bases at J, with 11 bases in the middle. Germline assignment: CDR1 SNHLY and CDR2 FYNNEI. This CDR3 is built from 12 residues. The CDR3 coding sequence is TGTGCCAGCTCCCCCGGACTTTCACCCCTCCACTTT. Translating it yields CASSPGLSPLHF.

The rearrangement links TRBV10-1 to TRBJ2-2, with D uncertain. The germline gives CDR1 WNHNN, CDR2 SYGVQD (reference sequence). This CDR3 spans 10 amino acids. CDR3 region: CGENTGELFF. DNA for the CDR3: TGCGGAGAGAACACCGGGGAGCTGTTTTTT.

The chain couples TRBV18 to TRBJ2-2; D is perhaps TRBD2 (6 bases). The CDR3 is 14 residues long. Per the germline V gene, CDR1 is KGHSH and CDR2 is LQKENI. Between the trimmed V and J ends, which lost 5 bases and 2 bases, there was a span of 9 bases. This CDR3 reads CASSGDLNTGELFF. CDR3 in DNA: TGTGCCAGCTCAGGGGACTTAAACACCGGGGAGCTGTTTTTT.

The chain couples TRBV5-5 to TRBJ1-5; the D gene is possibly TRBD1 (5 bases). The CDR3 covers 17 residues. The V gene's germline CDR1 is SGHKS and CDR2 YYEKEE (reference sequence). V was cut by 3 bases and J by 2 bases, with 18 bases left in between. The CDR3 spells CASSWGVGAMGNQPQHF. Written as DNA, the CDR3 is TGTGCCAGCAGCTGGGGGGTTGGGGCCATGGGCAATCAGCCCCAGCATTTT.

The chain links TRBV6-4 to TRBJ1-5, with D tentatively TRBD1 (5 bases). Trimming removed 5 bases at V and 6 bases at J, with 11 bases between. The CDR3 covers 13 residues. Germline CDR1 MRHNA, CDR2 SNTAGT. The CDR3 protein is CASSPGSGQPQHF. CDR3 nucleotide sequence: TGTGCCAGCAGTCCAGGGTCAGGTCAGCCCCAGCATTTT.

V usage is TRBV4-1 and J usage is TRBJ1-6, with a weak D call TRBD1 (5 bases). The CDR3 has 17 amino acids. In germline, CDR1 is MGHRA, CDR2 YSYEKL. V shed 4 bases and J shed 3 bases, with 16 bases lying between them. The CDR3 DNA sequence: TGCGCCAGCAGCCCGACACCCACAGGCGGCTATAATTCACCCCTCCACTTT. This gives the protein CASSPTPTGGYNSPLHF.

The rearrangement uses TRBV5-1 and TRBJ2-3, with D perhaps TRBD1 (6 bases). The CDR3 sequence is 14 residues long. CDR1 SGHRS and CDR2 YFSETQ come from the germline V gene. Trimming shortened V by 7 bases and J by 5 bases, and 17 bases separated the two germline ends. In DNA, the CDR3 is TGCGCCAGCTCACAACAGGGCCGGATAGATACGCAGTATTTT. Encoded protein: CASSQQGRIDTQYF. Full variable domain (rest looked up from reference TRBV5-1 and TRBJ2-3): KAGVTQTPRYLIKTRGQQVTLSCSPISGHRSVSWYQQTPGQGLQFLFEYFSETQRNKGNFPGRFSGRQFSNSRSEMNVSTLELGDSALYLCASSQQGRIDTQYFGPGTRLTVL.

J is TRBJ2-7 and V is TRBV29-1, with a tentative D call TRBD2 (5 bases). Trimming left V 6 bases short and J 6 bases short, with 15 bases between. This CDR3 contains 12 residues. CDR1 is SQVTM, CDR2 ANQGSEA, per germline. This CDR3 is CSVAGIWGEQYF. The CDR3 DNA follows: TGCAGCGTCGCCGGGATTTGGGGCGAGCAGTACTTC.

The J gene is TRBJ1-6, the V gene TRBV7-9; no clear D gene. The CDR3 extends over 17 amino acids. Germline assignment: CDR1 SEHNR and CDR2 FQNEAQ (reference sequence). V lost 3 bases, J lost 0 bases, and 12 bases lay in between. This chain's CDR3 is CASSFSGQSSYNSPLHF. The CDR3 DNA follows: TGTGCCAGCAGCTTCAGTGGGCAGAGCTCCTATAATTCACCCCTCCACTTT.